These T cell receptor beta chains were read from a single sample in a study of blood T cell repertoires in COVID-19. The data were produced by immunoSEQ multiplex PCR, yet TCRdb's version contains in-frame clones alone and is incomplete. The sample has some 200,000 clones; about 90% are singletons. The specimen sequenced was peripheral blood. These receptors were taken from a man aged 60-69 years with active or convalescent COVID-19. Both conserved end residues are part of each CDR3. D genes are given only for firm matches. Only part of the rows carry a size: once, few, many, or a class if the clone is expanded.

j_call v_call d_call clone_size cdr3_nt cdr3_aa
TRBJ1-5 TRBV10-3 TRBD1 NA TGTGCCATCAGTACGGGACAGGGAATTATTCAGCCCCAGCATTTT CAISTGQGIIQPQHF
TRBJ1-1 TRBV30 TRBD1 NA TGTGCCTGGAGTACCGGGACAGGGAGGGATAGTGAAGCTTTCTTT CAWSTGTGRDSEAFF
TRBJ1-5 TRBV5-1 NA few TGCGCCAGCAGCTTGGCCCCATTGGGGCCGGGCCAGCCCCAGCATTTT CASSLAPLGPGQPQHF
TRBJ2-3 TRBV7-9 TRBD2 NA TGTGCCAGCAGCACCGTAGCGGGGGCCAGCACAGATACGCAGTATTTT CASSTVAGASTDTQYF
TRBJ2-5 TRBV12-3/TRBV12-4 NA NA TGTGCCAGCAGTCCCTACTATGAGACCCAGTACTTC CASSPYYETQYF
TRBJ2-3 TRBV6-1 TRBD2 NA TGTGCCAGCAGTGAAACAGGGTTAGCGGGGGTCTATACGCAGTATTTT CASSETGLAGVYTQYF
TRBJ2-3 TRBV5-4 NA NA TGTGCCAGCAGCTTGCGGGGGGCCCAAGATACGCAGTATTTT CASSLRGAQDTQYF
TRBJ1-1 TRBV7-9 NA NA TGTGCCAGCAGCTGGGCAGGCCTAAAGGTGGAAGCTTTCTTT CASSWAGLKVEAFF
TRBJ2-5 TRBV5-5 NA NA TGTGCCAGCAGCTCGACCGGGATTCAAGAGACCCAGTACTTC CASSSTGIQETQYF
TRBJ2-1 TRBV3-1/TRBV3-2 TRBD2 NA TGTGCCAGCAGTTACTCTAGCGGGGGTTACAATGAGCAGTTCTTC CASSYSSGGYNEQFF
TRBJ1-4 TRBV18 NA NA TGTGCCAGCTCACCATTGGGCGCAGGGGAAAAACTGTTTTTT CASSPLGAGEKLFF
TRBJ2-1 TRBV9 TRBD1 once TGTGCCAGCAGCCCACGGACAGGGGGGGGCAATGAGCAGTTCTTC CASSPRTGGGNEQFF
TRBJ1-4 TRBV29-1 NA NA TGCAGCGTAAGGACAGAAGAAAAACTGTTTTTT CSVRTEEKLFF
TRBJ2-7 TRBV11-2 TRBD2 NA TGTGCCAGCAGCTCTGGAGGGACTAGTATTCACGAGCAGTACTTC CASSSGGTSIHEQYF
TRBJ1-2 TRBV5-1 NA NA TGCGCCAGCAGCTTGGAAGGGGAAGCTAACTATGGCTACACCTTC CASSLEGEANYGYTF
TRBJ2-7 TRBV18 TRBD2 NA TGTGCCAGCTCACCAAGTCTAGCGGGGGCCTACGAGCAGTACTTC CASSPSLAGAYEQYF
TRBJ2-7 TRBV27 NA few TGTGCCAGCAGTTTACAATCCTCCTACGAGCAGTACTTC CASSLQSSYEQYF
TRBJ2-7 TRBV19 TRBD1 NA TGTGCCAGTAGTATTAAATGGGGACAGGGCCCTTACGAGCAGTACTTC CASSIKWGQGPYEQYF
TRBJ1-3 TRBV6-1 NA NA TGTGCCAGCAGTGAAGCCAGTGGAAACACCATATATTTT CASSEASGNTIYF
TRBJ1-2 TRBV30 NA once TGTGCCTGGAGCGATGGGGGGTTTTGGAGTTCTAACTATGGCTACACCTTC CAWSDGGFWSSNYGYTF
TRBJ2-7 TRBV10-3 TRBD1 NA TGTGCCATCAGTGAACCGGGGGGACAGGGATCCCCCTACGAGCAGTACTTC CAISEPGGQGSPYEQYF
TRBJ2-1 TRBV4-2 TRBD2 NA TGTGCCAGCAGCCAAGATAGGCGGGGTACTAGCGGGGGTCGCTCCTACAATGAGCAGTTCTTC CASSQDRRGTSGGRSYNEQFF
TRBJ2-7 TRBV6-5 NA few TGTGCCAGCAGTTACGGTTTAACTAGATCCTACGAGCAGTACTTC CASSYGLTRSYEQYF
TRBJ2-2 TRBV5-1 NA NA TGCGCCAGCAGCTCAATTGGAGGTGGCGGGGAGCTGTTTTTT CASSSIGGGGELFF
TRBJ2-2 TRBV29-1 NA NA TGCAGCGTTGATCGCGCAGGGCGGACCGGGGAGCTGTTTTTT CSVDRAGRTGELFF
TRBJ1-5 TRBV5-8 TRBD1 NA TGTGCCAGCAGCCTCGGGACAGGGCTAAGTCAGCCCCAGCATTTT CASSLGTGLSQPQHF
TRBJ2-5 TRBV19 TRBD1 NA TGTGCCAGTAGTCTCAGGGGGTCCCAAGAGACCCAGTACTTC CASSLRGSQETQYF
TRBJ1-5 TRBV18 TRBD1 NA TGTGCCAGCTCACTAGACAGGGGTAATCAGCCCCAGCATTTT CASSLDRGNQPQHF
TRBJ2-7 TRBV7-9 NA NA TGTGCCAGCAGCTCCGAAGGAGACGAGCAGTACTTC CASSSEGDEQYF
TRBJ1-1 TRBV7-8 NA NA TGTGCCAGCAGCTTTAGTAGATTCATGAACACTGAAGCTTTCTTT CASSFSRFMNTEAFF
TRBJ1-1 TRBV7-2 NA NA TGTGCCAGCAGCTTAGCGAGTAGCGGGGGGCGTGAAGCTTTCTTT CASSLASSGGREAFF
TRBJ2-1 TRBV6-5 NA NA TGTGCCAGCAGACAACAGGGTAACCCCTACAATGAGCAGTTCTTC CASRQQGNPYNEQFF
TRBJ2-1 TRBV18 TRBD2 NA TGTGCCAGCTCACCCGACCAAAGCGGGGCCTTAGGGAATGAGCAGTTCTTC CASSPDQSGALGNEQFF
TRBJ2-3 TRBV15 NA NA TGTGCCACCAGCAGAGATCCGGGGAGACAACTCACAGATACGCAGTATTTT CATSRDPGRQLTDTQYF
TRBJ2-2 TRBV29-1 NA NA TGCAGACCTGATATAAGTCCTAGTCAGCCCGAGCCCGGGGAGCTGTTTTTT CRPDISPSQPEPGELFF
TRBJ1-1 TRBV7-3 TRBD1 NA TGTGCCAGCAGCTTTCATGCAGGGGGCACTGAAGCTTTCTTT CASSFHAGGTEAFF
TRBJ2-7 TRBV6-4 TRBD1 NA TGTGCCAGCAGTGACTCATGCACAGGGGGCCGGTACGAGCAGTACTTC CASSDSCTGGRYEQYF
TRBJ2-3 TRBV29-1 TRBD1 NA TGCAGCGGGACCGGGACAGGGGGGGTTTTTGTTAATCTAGATACGCAGTATTTT CSGTGTGGVFVNLDTQYF
TRBJ2-1 TRBV11-2 TRBD2 NA TGTGCCAGCAGCTTAACGACTAGCGGGGGGGCCAGTAATGAGCAGTTCTTC CASSLTTSGGASNEQFF